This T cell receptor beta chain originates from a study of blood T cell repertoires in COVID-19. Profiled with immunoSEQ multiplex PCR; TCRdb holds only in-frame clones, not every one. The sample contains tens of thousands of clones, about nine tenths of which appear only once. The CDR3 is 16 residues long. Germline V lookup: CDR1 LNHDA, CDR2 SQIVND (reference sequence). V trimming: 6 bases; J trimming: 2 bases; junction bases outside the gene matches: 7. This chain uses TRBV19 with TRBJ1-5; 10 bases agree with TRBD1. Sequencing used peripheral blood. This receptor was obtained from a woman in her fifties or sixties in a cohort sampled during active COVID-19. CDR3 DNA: TGTGCCAGTAGAACGACAGGGGGCTGGGGCAATCAGCCCCAGCATTTT. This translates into CASRTTGGWGNQPQHF.